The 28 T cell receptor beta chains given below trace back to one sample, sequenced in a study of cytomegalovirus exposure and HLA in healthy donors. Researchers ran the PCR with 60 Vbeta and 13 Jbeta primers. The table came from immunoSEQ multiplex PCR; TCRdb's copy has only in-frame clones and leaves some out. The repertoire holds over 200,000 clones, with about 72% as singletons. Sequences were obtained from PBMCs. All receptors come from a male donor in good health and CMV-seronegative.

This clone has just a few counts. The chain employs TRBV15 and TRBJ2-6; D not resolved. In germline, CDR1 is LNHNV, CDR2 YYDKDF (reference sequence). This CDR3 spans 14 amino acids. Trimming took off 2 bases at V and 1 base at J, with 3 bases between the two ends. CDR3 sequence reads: CATSRISGANVLTF. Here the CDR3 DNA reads TGTGCCACCAGCAGAATATCTGGGGCCAACGTCCTGACTTTC.

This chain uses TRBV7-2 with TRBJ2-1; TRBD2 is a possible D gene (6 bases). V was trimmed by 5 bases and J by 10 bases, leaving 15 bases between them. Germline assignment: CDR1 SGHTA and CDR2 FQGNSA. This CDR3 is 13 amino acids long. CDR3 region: CASSPSSVGEQFF. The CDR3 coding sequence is TGTGCCAGCAGCCCCTCTAGCGTTGGGGAGCAGTTCTTC.

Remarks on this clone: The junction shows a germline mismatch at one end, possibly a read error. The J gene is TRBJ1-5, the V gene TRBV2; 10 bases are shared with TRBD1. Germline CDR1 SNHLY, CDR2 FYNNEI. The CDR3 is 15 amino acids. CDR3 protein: CASSVGDRGNQPRHF. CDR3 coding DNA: TGTGCCAGCAGTGTCGGGGACAGGGGAAATCAGCCCCGGCATTTT. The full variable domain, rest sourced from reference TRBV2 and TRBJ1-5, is EPEVTQTPSHQVTQMGQEVILRCVPISNHLYFYWYRQILGQKVEFLVSFYNNEISEKSEIFDDQFSVERPDGSNFTLKIRSTKLEDSAMYFCASSVGDRGNQPRHFGDGTRLSIL.

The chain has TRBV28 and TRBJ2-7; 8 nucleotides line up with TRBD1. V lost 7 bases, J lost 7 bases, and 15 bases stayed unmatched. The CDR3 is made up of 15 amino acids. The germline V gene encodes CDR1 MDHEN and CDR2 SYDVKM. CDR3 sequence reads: CASTDRTGPLSEQYF. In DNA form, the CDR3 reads TGTGCCAGCACCGATAGGACAGGGCCCCTCAGTGAGCAGTACTTC.

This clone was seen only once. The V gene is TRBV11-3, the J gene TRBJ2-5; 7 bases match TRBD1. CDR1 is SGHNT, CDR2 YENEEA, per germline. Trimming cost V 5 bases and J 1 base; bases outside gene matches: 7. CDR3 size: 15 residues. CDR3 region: CASSRIGTAQETQYF. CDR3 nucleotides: TGTGCCAGCAGCAGGATCGGGACAGCCCAAGAGACCCAGTACTTC.

The CDR3 nucleotides read TGCGCCAGCAGTGACATTGGAGGGGTGGAGAGCAATCAGCCCCAGCATTTT. This encodes CASSDIGGVESNQPQHF. The chain uses TRBV10-1 and TRBJ1-5; D is possibly TRBD1 (5 bases). Trimming took off 3 bases at V and 1 base at J, with 16 bases between the two ends. Germline CDR1 reads WNHNN; CDR2 reads SYGVQD (reference sequence). This CDR3 comprises 17 residues.

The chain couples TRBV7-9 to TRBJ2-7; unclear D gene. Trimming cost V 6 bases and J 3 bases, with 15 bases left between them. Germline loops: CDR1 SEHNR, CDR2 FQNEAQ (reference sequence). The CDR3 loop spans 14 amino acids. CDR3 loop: CASRPGSRGYEQYF. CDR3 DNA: TGTGCCAGCAGGCCCGGGTCCCGAGGCTACGAGCAGTACTTC.

In nucleotides, the CDR3 is TGTGCCAGCAGCGCTACTAGCGGGACTAGCACAGATACGCAGTATTTT. Its translation: CASSATSGTSTDTQYF. This rearrangement joins TRBV9 to TRBJ2-3; 10 bases agree with TRBD2. V was clipped by 3 bases and J by 0 bases; unmatched bases: 4. CDR3 length equals 16 residues. Germline CDR1 reads SGDLS; CDR2 reads YYNGEE.

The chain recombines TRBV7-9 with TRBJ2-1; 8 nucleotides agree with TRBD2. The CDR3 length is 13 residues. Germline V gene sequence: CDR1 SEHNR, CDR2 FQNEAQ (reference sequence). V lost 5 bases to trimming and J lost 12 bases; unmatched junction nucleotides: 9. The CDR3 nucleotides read TGTGCCAGCAGCGCGACCGGGAGGGTGGCGCAGTTCTTC. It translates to CASSATGRVAQFF.

The CDR3 DNA reads TGTGCCAGCAGCCTGCGACTAGCGGGAGCCCTCTCCGAATACAATGAGCAGTTCTTC. Protein sequence: CASSLRLAGALSEYNEQFF. This chain links TRBV7-2 with TRBJ2-1, with 12 nucleotides matching TRBD2. Germline-derived CDR1 and CDR2 are SGHTA and FQGNSA. The CDR3 spans 19 residues. J gave up 4 bases and V 5 bases, and 15 bases lay outside the gene matches.

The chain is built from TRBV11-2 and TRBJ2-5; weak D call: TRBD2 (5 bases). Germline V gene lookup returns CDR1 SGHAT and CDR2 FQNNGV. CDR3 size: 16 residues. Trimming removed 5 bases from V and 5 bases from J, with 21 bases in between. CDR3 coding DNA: TGTGCCAGCAGCCTTAGCGTTTCGGGTAAACCGGAGACCCAGTACTTC. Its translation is CASSLSVSGKPETQYF. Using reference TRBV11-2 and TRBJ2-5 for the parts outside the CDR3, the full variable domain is EAGVAQSPRYKIIEKRQSVAFWCNPISGHATLYWYQQILGQGPKLLIQFQNNGVVDDSQLPKDRFSAERLKGVDSTLKIQPAKLEDSAVYLCASSLSVSGKPETQYFGPGTRLLVL.

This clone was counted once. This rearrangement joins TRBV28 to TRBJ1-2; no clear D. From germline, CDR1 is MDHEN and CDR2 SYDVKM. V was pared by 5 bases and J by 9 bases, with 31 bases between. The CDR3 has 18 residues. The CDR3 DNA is TGTGCCAGCAGTCGATCCCCCGGACTGCCAACCGCCTTGGTGCGCTACACCTTC. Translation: CASSRSPGLPTALVRYTF.

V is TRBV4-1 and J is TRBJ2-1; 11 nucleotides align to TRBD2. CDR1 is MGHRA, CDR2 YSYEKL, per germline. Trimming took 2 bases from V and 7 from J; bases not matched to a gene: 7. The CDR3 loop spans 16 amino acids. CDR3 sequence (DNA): TGCGCCAGCAGCCAACATACTAGCGGGAGTCCGAATGAGCAGTTCTTC. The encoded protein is CASSQHTSGSPNEQFF.

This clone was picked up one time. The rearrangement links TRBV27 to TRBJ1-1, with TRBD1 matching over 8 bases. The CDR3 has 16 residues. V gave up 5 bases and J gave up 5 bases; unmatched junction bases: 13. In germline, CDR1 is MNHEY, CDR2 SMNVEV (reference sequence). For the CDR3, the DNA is TGTGCCAGCAGTCAACTCCAGACAGGGGCTGGGACTGAAGCTTTCTTT. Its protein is CASSQLQTGAGTEAFF.

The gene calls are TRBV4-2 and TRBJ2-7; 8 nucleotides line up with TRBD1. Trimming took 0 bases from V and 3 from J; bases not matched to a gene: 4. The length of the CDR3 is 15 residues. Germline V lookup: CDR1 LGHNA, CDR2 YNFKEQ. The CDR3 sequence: CASSQDRTGNYEQYF. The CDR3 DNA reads TGTGCCAGCAGCCAAGACCGGACAGGGAACTACGAGCAGTACTTC.

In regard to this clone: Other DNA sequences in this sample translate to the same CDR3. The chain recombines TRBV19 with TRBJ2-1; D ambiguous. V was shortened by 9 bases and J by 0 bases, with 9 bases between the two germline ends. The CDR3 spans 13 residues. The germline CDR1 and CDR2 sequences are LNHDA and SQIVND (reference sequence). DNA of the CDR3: TGTGCCAGCTCGGAGAGCTCCTACAATGAGCAGTTCTTC. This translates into CASSESSYNEQFF.

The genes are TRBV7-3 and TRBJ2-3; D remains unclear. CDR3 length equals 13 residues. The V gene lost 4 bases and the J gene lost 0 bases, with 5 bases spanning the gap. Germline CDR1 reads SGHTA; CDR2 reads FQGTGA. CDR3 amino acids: CASSYQSTDTQYF. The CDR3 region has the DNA TGTGCCAGCAGCTACCAGAGCACAGATACGCAGTATTTT.

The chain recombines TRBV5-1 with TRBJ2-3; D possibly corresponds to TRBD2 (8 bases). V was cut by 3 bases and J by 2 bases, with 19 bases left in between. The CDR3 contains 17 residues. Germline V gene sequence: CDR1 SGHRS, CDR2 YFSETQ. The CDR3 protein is CASSYGGGTASTDTQYF. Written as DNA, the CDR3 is TGCGCCAGCAGCTATGGCGGGGGGACAGCCTCCACAGATACGCAGTATTTT.

CDR3: CSVVGGAYEQYF. DNA of the CDR3: TGCAGCGTTGTGGGGGGGGCATACGAGCAGTACTTC. The chain recombines TRBV29-1 with TRBJ2-7, with D possibly being TRBD2 (7 bases). This CDR3 is 12 amino acids long. Germline-derived CDR1 and CDR2 are SQVTM and ANQGSEA. The germline V and J ends were trimmed by 4 bases and 4 bases, with 11 bases remaining between them.

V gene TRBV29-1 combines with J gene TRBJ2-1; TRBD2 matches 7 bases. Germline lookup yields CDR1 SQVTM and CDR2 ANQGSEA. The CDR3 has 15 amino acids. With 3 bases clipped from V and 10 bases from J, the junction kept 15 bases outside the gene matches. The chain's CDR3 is CSVEGGTRVGREQFF. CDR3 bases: TGCAGCGTTGAGGGGGGGACGAGAGTCGGGCGGGAGCAGTTCTTC.

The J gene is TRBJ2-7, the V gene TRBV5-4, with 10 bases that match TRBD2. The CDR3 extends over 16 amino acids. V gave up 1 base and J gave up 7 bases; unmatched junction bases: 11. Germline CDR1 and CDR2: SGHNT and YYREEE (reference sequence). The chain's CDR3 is CASSLPELAGVGEQYF. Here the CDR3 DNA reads TGTGCCAGCAGCTTGCCGGAGCTAGCGGGAGTTGGGGAGCAGTACTTC.

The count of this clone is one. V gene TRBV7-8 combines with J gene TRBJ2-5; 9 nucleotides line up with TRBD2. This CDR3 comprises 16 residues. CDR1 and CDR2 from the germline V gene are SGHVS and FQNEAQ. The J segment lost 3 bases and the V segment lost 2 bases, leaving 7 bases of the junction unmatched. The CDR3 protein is CASSLSGLAGKETQYF. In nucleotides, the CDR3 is TGTGCCAGCAGCTTAAGCGGTCTAGCGGGAAAAGAGACCCAGTACTTC.

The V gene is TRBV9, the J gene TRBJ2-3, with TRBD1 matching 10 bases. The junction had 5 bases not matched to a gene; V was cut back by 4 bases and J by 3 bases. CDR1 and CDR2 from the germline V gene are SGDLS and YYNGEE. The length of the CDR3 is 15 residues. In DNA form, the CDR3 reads TGTGCCAGCAGCTCGGACAGGGGGTCAACAGATACGCAGTATTTT. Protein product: CASSSDRGSTDTQYF.

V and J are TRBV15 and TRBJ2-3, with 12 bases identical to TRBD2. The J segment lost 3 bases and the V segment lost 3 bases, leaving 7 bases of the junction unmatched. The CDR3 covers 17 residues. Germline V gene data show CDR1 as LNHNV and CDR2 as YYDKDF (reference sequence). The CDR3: CATSSPVTSGRTDTQYF. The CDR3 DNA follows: TGTGCCACCAGCAGTCCGGTGACTAGCGGGAGAACAGATACGCAGTATTTT. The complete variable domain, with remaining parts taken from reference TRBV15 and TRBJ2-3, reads DAMVIQNPRYQVTQFGKPVTLSCSQTLNHNVMYWYQQKSSQAPKLLFHYYDKDFNNEADTPDNFQSRRPNTSFCFLDIRSPGLGDTAMYLCATSSPVTSGRTDTQYFGPGTRLTVL.

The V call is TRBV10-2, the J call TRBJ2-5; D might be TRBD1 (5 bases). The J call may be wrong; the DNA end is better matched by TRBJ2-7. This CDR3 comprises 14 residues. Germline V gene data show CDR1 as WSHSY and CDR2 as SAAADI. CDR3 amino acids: CASSPTGPTYEQYF. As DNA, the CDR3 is TGCGCCAGCAGTCCCACAGGTCCGACCTACGAGCAGTACTTC.

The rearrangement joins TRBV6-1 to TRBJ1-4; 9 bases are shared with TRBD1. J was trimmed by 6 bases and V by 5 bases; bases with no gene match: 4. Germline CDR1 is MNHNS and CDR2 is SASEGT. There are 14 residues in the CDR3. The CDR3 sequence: CASSNRGLDEKLFF. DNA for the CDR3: TGTGCCAGCAGTAACAGGGGGCTGGATGAAAAACTGTTTTTT.

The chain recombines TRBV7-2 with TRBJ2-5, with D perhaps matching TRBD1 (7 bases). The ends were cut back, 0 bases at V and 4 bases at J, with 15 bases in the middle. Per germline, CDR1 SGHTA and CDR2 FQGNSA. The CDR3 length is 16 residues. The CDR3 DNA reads TGTGCCAGCAGCTTAGCTTCTGGGCAGGGGGGAGAGACCCAGTACTTC. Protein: CASSLASGQGGETQYF.

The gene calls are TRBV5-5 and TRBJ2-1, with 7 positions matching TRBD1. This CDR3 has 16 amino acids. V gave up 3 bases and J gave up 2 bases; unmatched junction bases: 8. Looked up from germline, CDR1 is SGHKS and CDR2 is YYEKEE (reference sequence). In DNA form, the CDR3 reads TGTGCCAGCAGCTCCAACCAGGGGACAGCCTACAATGAGCAGTTCTTC. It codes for CASSSNQGTAYNEQFF.